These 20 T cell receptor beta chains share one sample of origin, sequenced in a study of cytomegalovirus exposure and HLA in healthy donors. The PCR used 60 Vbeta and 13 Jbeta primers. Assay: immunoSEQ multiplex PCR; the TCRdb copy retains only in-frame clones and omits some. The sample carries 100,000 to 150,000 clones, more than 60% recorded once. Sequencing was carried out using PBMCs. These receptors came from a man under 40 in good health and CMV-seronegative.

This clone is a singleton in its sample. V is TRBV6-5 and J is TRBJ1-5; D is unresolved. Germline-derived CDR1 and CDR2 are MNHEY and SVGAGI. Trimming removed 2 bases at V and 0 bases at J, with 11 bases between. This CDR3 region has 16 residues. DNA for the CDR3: TGTGCCAGCAGTTACGGCGGGGTTAATAGCAATCAGCCCCAGCATTTT. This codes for CASSYGGVNSNQPQHF.

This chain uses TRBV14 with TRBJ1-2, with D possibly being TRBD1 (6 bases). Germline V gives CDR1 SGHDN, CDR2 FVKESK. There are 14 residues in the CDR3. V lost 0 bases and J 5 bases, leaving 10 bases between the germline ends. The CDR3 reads CASSQEARGYGYTF. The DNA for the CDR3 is TGTGCCAGCAGCCAAGAGGCCAGGGGATATGGCTACACCTTC.

This CDR3 is CAISGTDRNTEAFF. The CDR3 DNA reads TGTGCCATCAGTGGGACAGACAGGAACACTGAAGCTTTCTTT. V usage is TRBV10-3 and J usage is TRBJ1-1; tentatively, D is TRBD1 (6 bases). Trimming removed 4 bases at V and 1 base at J, with 10 bases between. CDR1 ENHRY and CDR2 SYGVKD come from the germline V gene. The CDR3 spans 14 residues.

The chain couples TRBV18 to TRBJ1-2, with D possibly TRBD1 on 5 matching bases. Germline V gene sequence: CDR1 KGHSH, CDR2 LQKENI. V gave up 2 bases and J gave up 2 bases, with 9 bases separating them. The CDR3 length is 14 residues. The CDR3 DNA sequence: TGTGCCAGCTCACCAGGACATTCAAACTATGGCTACACCTTC. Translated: CASSPGHSNYGYTF.

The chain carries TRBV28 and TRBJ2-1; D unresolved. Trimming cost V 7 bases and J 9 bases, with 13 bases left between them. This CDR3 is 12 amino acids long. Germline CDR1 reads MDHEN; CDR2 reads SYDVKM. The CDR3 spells CASNPPNSEQFF. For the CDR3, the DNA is TGTGCCAGCAACCCCCCGAATAGTGAGCAGTTCTTC.

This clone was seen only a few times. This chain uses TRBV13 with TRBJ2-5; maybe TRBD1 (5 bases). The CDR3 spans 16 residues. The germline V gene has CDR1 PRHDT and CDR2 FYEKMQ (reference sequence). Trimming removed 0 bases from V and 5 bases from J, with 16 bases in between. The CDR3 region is CASSLGGQGIDETQYF. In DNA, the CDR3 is TGTGCCAGCAGCTTAGGCGGTCAGGGAATCGATGAGACCCAGTACTTC.

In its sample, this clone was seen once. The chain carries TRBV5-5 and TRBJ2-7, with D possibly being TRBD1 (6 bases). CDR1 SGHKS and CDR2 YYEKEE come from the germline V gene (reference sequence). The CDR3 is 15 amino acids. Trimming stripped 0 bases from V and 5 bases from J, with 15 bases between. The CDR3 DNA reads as TGTGCCAGCAGCTTGGGCCCAGCAGGGGAGAACGAGCAGTACTTC. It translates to CASSLGPAGENEQYF.

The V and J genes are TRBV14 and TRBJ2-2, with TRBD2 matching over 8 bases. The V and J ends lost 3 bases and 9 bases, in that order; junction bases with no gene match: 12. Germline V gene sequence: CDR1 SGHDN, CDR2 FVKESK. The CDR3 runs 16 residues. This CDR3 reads CASSHPTSRGGWELFF. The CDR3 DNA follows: TGTGCCAGCAGCCACCCCACGTCCCGGGGGGGATGGGAGCTGTTTTTT.

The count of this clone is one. CDR3 DNA: TGCGCCAGCAGTGAGTCAGGGGGAGGGAAATACAATGAGCAGTTCTTC. Its protein is CASSESGGGKYNEQFF. The chain links TRBV10-1 to TRBJ2-1; perhaps TRBD2 as D (7 bases). CDR3 length: 16 amino acids. V gave up 0 bases and J gave up 4 bases, with 13 bases separating them. The germline CDR1 and CDR2 sequences are WNHNN and SYGVQD (reference sequence).

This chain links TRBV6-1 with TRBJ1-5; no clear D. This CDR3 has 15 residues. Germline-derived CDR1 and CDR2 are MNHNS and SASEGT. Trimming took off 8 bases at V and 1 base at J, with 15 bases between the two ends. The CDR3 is CASRGLEVSNQPQHF. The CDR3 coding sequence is TGTGCCAGCCGAGGGCTCGAGGTGAGCAATCAGCCCCAGCATTTT.

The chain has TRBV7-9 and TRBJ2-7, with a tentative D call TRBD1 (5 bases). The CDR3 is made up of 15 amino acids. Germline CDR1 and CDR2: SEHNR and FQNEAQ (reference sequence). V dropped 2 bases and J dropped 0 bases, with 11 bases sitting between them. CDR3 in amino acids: CASSLSKGISYEQYF. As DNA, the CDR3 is TGTGCCAGCAGCTTAAGTAAGGGGATCTCCTACGAGCAGTACTTC.

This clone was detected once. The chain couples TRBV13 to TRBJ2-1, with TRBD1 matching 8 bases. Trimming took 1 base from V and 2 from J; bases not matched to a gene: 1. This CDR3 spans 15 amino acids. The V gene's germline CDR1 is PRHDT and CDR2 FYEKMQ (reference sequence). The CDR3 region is CASSLVQGAYNEQFF. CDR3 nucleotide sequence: TGTGCCAGCAGCTTAGTACAGGGGGCCTACAATGAGCAGTTCTTC.

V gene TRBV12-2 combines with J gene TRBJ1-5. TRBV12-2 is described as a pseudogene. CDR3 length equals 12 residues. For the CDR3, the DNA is TGTGCAAGCCCCGCCACCTGGAGGCCCCAGCATTTT. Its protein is CASPATWRPQHF.

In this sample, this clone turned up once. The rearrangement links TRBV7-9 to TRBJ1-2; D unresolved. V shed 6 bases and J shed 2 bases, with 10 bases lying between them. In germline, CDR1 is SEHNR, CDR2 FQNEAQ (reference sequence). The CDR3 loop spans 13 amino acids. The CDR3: CASSSGSNYGYTF. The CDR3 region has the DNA TGTGCCAGCAGTTCCGGGTCGAACTATGGCTACACCTTC.

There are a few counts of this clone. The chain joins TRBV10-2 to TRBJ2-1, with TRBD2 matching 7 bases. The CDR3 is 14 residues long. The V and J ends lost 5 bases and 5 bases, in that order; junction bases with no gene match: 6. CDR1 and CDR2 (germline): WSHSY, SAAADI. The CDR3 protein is CASSREVVDNEQFF. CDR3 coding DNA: TGCGCCAGCAGTCGGGAGGTGGTCGACAATGAGCAGTTCTTC.

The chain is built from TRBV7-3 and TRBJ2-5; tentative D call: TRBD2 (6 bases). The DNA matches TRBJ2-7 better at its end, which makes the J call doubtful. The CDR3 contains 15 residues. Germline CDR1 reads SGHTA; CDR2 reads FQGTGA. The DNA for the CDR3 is TGTGCCAGCAGCTTAACAGGAGGGAGCTCCTACGAGCAGTACTTC. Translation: CASSLTGGSSYEQYF.

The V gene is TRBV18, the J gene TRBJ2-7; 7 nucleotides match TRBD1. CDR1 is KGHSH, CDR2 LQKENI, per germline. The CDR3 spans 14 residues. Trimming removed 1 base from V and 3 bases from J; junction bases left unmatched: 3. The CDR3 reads CASSPQGAGYEQYF. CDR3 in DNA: TGTGCCAGCTCACCACAGGGGGCTGGCTACGAGCAGTACTTC. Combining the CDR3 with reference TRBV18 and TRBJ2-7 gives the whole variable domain NAGVMQNPRHLVRRRGQEARLRCSPMKGHSHVYWYRQLPEEGLKFMVYLQKENIIDESGMPKERFSAEFPKEGPSILRIQQVVRGDSAAYFCASSPQGAGYEQYFGPGTRLTVT.

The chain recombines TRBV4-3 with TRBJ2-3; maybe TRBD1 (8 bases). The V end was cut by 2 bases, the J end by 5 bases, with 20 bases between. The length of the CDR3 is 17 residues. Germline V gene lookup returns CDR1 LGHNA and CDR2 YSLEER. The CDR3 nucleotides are TGCGCCAGCAGCCAACTCCCGACAGGGGAGGGTGGAGATACGCAGTATTTT. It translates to CASSQLPTGEGGDTQYF.

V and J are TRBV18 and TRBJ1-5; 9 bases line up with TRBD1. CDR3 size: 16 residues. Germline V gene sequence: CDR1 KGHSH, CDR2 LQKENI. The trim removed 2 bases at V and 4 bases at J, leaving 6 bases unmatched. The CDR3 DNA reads TGTGCCAGCTCACCATGGGGACAGGGAACGAATCAGCCCCAGCATTTT. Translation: CASSPWGQGTNQPQHF.

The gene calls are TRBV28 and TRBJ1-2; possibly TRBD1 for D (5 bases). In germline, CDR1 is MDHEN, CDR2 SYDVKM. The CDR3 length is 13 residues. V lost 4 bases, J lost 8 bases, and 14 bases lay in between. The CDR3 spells CASSSVGPEGYTF. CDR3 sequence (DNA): TGTGCCAGCAGTTCTGTGGGGCCAGAAGGCTACACCTTC.